Only a few counts were recorded for the clone carrying this T cell receptor beta chain. Its antigen is as yet unknown. The data derive from a study of blood T cells in healthy people across ages. Study findings and constraints: Those diversity estimates obtained from one million T cells were thought to be underestimates. TCR beta diversity, measured per million T cells, fell in a roughly linear way with age.

The study recruited healthy Caucasian donors from Russia who were aged roughly 6 to 95. Using a J-beta primer mix together with a sample-barcoded 5' primer, a second PCR was run for roughly 6 to 12 cycles. One entry per CDR3 protein results from TCRdb running MiXCR on the 5' RACE reads. In the table there are around 1.5 million distinct CDR3 sequences, 40% to 50% of which are singletons. The CDR3 sequence is 16 residues long. V lost 4 bases and J lost 1; bases outside the gene matches: 6. Germline-derived CDR1 and CDR2 are MNHEY and SVGAGI. Material: blood. V is TRBV6-5 and J is TRBJ2-5; 10 bases align to TRBD2. This receptor was identified in a young woman in good health. CDR3 bases: TGTGCCAGCAGTTCCTTAGCGGGGGGCCTCCAAGAGACCCAGTACTTC. Encoded protein: CASSSLAGGLQETQYF.